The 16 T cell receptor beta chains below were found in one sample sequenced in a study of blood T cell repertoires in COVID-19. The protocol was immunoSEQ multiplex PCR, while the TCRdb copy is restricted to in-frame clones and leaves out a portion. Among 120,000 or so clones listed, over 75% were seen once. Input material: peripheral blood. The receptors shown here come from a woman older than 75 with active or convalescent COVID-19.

The CDR3 spells CASKDDRGYEQYF. CDR3 DNA sequence: TGCGCCAGCAAGGACGACAGGGGCTACGAGCAGTACTTC. The chain combines TRBV5-1 with TRBJ2-7; 8 nucleotides agree with TRBD1. The CDR3 contains 13 residues. The V gene's germline CDR1 is SGHRS and CDR2 YFSETQ. With V trimmed by 6 bases and J by 3 bases, 5 bases remained unmatched.

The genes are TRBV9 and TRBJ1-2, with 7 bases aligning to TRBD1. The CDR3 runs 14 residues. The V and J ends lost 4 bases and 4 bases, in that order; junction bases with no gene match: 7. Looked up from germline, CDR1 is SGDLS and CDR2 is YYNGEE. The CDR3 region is CASSIPGTVYGYTF. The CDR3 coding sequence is TGTGCCAGCAGCATTCCCGGGACAGTCTATGGCTACACCTTC.

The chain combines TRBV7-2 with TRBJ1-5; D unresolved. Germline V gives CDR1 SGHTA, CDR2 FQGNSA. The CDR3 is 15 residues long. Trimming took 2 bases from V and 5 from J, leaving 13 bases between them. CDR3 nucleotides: TGTGCCAGCAGCTTATGGGGAGTCGTCGATCAGCCCCAGCATTTT. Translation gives CASSLWGVVDQPQHF.

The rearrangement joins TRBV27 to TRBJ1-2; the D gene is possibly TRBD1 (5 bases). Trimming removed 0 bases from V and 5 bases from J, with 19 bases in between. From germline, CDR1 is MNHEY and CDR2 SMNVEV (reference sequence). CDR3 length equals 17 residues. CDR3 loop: CASSLSPAGGWRYGYTF. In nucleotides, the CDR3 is TGTGCCAGCAGTTTATCCCCCGCGGGGGGGTGGAGGTATGGCTACACCTTC.

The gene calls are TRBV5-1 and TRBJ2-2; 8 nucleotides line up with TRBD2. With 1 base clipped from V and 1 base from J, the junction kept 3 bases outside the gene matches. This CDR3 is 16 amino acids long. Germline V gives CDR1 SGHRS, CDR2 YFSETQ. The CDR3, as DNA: TGCGCCAGCAGCTTGCTCGCGGGAGGGAACACCGGGGAGCTGTTTTTT. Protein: CASSLLAGGNTGELFF.

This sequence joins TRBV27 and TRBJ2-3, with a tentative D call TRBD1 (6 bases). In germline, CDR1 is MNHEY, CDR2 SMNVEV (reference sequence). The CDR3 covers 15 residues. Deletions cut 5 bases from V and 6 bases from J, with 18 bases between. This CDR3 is CASSPHRVPLDTQYF. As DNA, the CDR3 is TGTGCCAGCAGTCCCCACAGGGTTCCGCTGGATACGCAGTATTTT.

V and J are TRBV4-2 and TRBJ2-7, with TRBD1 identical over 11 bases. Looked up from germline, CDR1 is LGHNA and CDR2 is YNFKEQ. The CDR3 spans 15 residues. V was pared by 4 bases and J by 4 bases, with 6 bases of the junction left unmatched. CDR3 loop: CASSRSGTGGYEQYF. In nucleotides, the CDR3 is TGTGCCAGCAGCCGTTCCGGGACAGGGGGTTACGAGCAGTACTTC.

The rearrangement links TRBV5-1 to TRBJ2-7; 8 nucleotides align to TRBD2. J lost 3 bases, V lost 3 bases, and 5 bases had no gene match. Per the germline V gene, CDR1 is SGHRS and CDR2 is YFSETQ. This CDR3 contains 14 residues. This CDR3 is CASSSTSGNYEQYF. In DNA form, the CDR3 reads TGCGCCAGCAGCTCAACTAGCGGTAACTACGAGCAGTACTTC.

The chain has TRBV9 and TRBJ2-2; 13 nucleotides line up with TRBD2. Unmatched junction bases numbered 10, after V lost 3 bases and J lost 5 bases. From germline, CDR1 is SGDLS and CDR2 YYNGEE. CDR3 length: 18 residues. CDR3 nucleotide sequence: TGTGCCAGCAGCGAAGACCCTGGACTAGCGGGAGTGACCGGGGAGCTGTTTTTT. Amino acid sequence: CASSEDPGLAGVTGELFF.

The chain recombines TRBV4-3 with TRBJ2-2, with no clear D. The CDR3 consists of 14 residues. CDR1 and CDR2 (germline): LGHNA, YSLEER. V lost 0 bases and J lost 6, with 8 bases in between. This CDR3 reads CASSQDRLAGELFF. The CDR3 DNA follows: TGCGCCAGCAGCCAAGACAGGTTAGCCGGGGAGCTGTTTTTT.

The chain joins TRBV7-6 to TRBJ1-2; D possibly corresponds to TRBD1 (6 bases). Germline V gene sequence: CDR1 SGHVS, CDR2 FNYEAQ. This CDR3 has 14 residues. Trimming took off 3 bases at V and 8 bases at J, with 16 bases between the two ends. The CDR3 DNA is TGTGCCAGCAGCTTCCTACGGGGGGCTCGCGGCTACACCTTC. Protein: CASSFLRGARGYTF.

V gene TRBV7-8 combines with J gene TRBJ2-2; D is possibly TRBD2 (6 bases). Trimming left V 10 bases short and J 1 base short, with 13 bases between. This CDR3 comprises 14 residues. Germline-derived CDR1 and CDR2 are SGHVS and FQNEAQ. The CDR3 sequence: CATNSGRNTGELFF. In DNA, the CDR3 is TGTGCCACCAATAGCGGAAGGAACACCGGGGAGCTGTTTTTT.

This chain's CDR3 is CASTTTGTPGSYEQYF. In DNA, the CDR3 is TGTGCCAGCACCACTACCGGGACACCCGGCTCCTACGAGCAGTACTTC. The rearrangement uses TRBV28 and TRBJ2-7, with TRBD1 as a possible D gene (6 bases). The CDR3 length is 16 residues. V lost 7 bases to trimming and J lost 0 bases, with 19 bases between them. Per the germline V gene, CDR1 is MDHEN and CDR2 is SYDVKM.

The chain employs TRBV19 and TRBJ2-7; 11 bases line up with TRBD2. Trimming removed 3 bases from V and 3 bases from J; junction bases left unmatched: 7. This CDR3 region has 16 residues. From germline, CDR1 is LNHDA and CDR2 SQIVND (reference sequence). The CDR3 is CASSMVAGGPGYEQYF. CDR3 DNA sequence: TGTGCCAGTAGTATGGTAGCGGGAGGGCCGGGCTACGAGCAGTACTTC. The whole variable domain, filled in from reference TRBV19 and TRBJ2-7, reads DGGITQSPKYLFRKEGQNVTLSCEQNLNHDAMYWYRQDPGQGLRLIYYSQIVNDFQKGDIAEGYSVSREKKESFPLTVTSAQKNPTAFYLCASSMVAGGPGYEQYFGPGTRLTVT.

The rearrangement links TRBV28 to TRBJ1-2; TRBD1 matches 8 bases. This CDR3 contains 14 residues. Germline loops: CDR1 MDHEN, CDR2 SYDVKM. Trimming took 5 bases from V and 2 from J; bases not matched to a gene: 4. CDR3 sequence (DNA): TGTGCCAGCAGTCCGACAGGGGTGAACTATGGCTACACCTTC. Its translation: CASSPTGVNYGYTF.

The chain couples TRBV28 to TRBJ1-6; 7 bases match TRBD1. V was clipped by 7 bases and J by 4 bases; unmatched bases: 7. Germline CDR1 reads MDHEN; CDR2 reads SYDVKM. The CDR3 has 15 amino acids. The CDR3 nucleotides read TGTGCCAGCAAGGGACAGACACTTTATAATTCACCCCTCCACTTT. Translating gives CASKGQTLYNSPLHF.